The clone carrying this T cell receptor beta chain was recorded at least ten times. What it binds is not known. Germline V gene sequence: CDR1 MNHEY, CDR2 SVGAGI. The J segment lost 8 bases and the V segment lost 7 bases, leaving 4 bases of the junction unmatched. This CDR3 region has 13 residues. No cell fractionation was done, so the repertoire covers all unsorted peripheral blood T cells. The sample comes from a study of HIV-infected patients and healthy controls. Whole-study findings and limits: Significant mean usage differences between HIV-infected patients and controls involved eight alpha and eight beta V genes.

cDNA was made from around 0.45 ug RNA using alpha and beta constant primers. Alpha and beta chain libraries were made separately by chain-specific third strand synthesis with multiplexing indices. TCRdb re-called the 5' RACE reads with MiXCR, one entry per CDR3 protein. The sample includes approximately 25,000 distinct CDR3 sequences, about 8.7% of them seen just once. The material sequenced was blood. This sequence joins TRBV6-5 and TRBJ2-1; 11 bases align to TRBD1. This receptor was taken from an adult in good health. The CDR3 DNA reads TGTGCCAGCACCAGGGACAGGGGGTATGAGCAGTTCTTC. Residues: CASTRDRGYEQFF.